This T cell receptor beta chain was captured by sequencing in a study of T cells after yellow fever vaccination. The study's findings and limits: Among primary-vaccination clones, most reappeared after the booster, at almost 98% for CD4 and around 91% for CD8.

With regard to this clonotype: The antigen is undetermined. The junction departs from the called germline gene at one end, perhaps through a read error.

TCRdb recomputed calls from the 5' RACE reads with MiXCR, one row per CDR3 protein. The profile covers 200,000 to 300,000 distinct CDR3 sequences, with 13% appearing a single time and 0.4% to 0.65% taken by the ten largest. The CDR3 runs 14 residues. This clonotype originated in a man aged 25 to 40 who received the YFV17D yellow fever vaccine. V usage is TRBV12-3 or TRBV12-4 and J usage is TRBJ2-7; no reliable D call. This material consisted of CD4+ T cells sorted from PBMCs, taken 45 days after the yellow fever booster vaccination. CDR3 DNA sequence: TGTGCCAGCAGTTTGGGCACCCGTTCCTCCGAGCAGTACTTC. As protein: CASSLGTRSSEQYF.